The T cell receptor (beta chain) described here comes from a study of Ad26.COV2.S vaccination and SARS-CoV-2 variants (dated by TCRdb to about 2021). Background on the whole study: Donors in the vaccine arm were drawn from COV1001, a multicentre, randomized, double-blind, placebo-controlled phase I-IIa trial testing Ad26.COV2.S in healthy adults. Dosing of Ad26.COV2.S was intramuscular, at either 5x10^10 or 1x10^11 viral particles, delivered as one shot or as two shots spaced 56 days apart. TCRbeta repertoire sequencing was used to assess the specificity and breadth of SARS-CoV-2-reactive T cell receptors after Ad26.COV2.S vaccination. A total of roughly 30 samples were included in the TCR-sequenced set, comprising about 20 Ad26.COV2.S vaccine recipients, 5 placebo recipients and 8 SARS-CoV-2 convalescent individuals. Participants in the trial were split at random into five groups of five each, receiving low-dose or high-dose Ad26.COV2.S once or twice, or else placebo on both occasions. Investigators remained blinded to trial group allocation during experiments and outcome assessment. Overall results and qualifications from the work: Substantial breadth of spike-specific CD8+ and CD4+ T cell responses was reported after vaccination. The authors noted that the TCR breadth and depth analyses may have underestimated total T cell responses. Comparing responses between vaccine doses or regimens was not something the study was powered to do. Ad26.COV2.S recipients had higher spike-specific TCR breadth than placebo recipients (P = 0.0014). Comparable non-spike TCR breadth was observed between vaccine and placebo recipients, consistent with only spike being contained in the vaccine.

V was cut back by 1 base and J by 6 bases, leaving a gap of 19 bases between them. Looking up the germline V gene (reference sequence) yields CDR1 MNHNY and CDR2 SVGAGI. The CDR3 runs 16 amino acids, cysteine and phenylalanine included. Only CDR3 DNA remains: 48 bases, in frame from the first base. The immunoSEQ Assay was used to sequence TCRbeta CDR3 regions. After extraction, genomic DNA underwent amplification by bias-controlled multiplex PCR, followed by high-throughput sequencing. The authors' pipeline ran thus. To quantify the absolute abundance of every unique TCRbeta CDR3 region, sequences were collapsed and filtered. T cell fraction was estimated by normalization of TCRbeta template counts to usable DNA, with usable DNA being measured through amplification of reference genes present in all nucleated cells. Repertoire TCRs were annotated as SARS-CoV-2-specific by exact matching of V gene, CDR3 amino acid sequence and J gene to a known reactive TCR set. The reference SARS-CoV-2 TCR set came from MIRA and was filtered for enrichment in COVID-19-positive ImmuneCODE repertoires, removing public or cross-reactive TCRs. Using the MIRA antigens, annotated TCRs were further analysed by specific ORF or by position within an ORF. Breadth was defined as the number of annotated unique rearrangements divided by the total number of unique productive rearrangements, and depth was defined as the summed frequency of the annotated unique rearrangements. Two-sided Wilcoxon rank-sum tests were used to compare TCR breadth between groups. The immuneACCESS repertoire file appears here via TCRdb, limited to in-frame rearrangements. These files lack a portion of the clones; in checked studies, under half of the deficit traces to unresolved V genes, and the cause of the others is not known. V and J calls and clone size follow that table, whereas D and trimming were derived from the DNA. Within this sample are 400,000 to 450,000 clones, with about 93% of them counted one time only. Jointly, the top ten make up 10% to 15% of the sample.

Of note for this clone: Its antigen is currently not known. No base-level quality is on record; no much larger clone is a single base apart.

Sample treatment or condition, as interpreted from the label and publication: over 15 received Ad26.COV2.S at low or high dose, single or two shots; about 5 received placebo; per-sample allocation not given. For vaccine and placebo recipients, repertoires were sequenced using samples collected on day 63 after the first injection. In Cohort 1b, around 25 adults aged 18-55 years were enrolled at a single site in Boston, USA, between 29 July and 7 August 2020. As a vaccine, Ad26.COV2.S was a replication-incompetent adenovirus type 26 vector that expressed a prefusion-stabilized SARS-CoV-2 spike protein derived from the original Wuhan strain.

The chain was built from TRBV6-6 and TRBJ2-7; the D gene remains uncertain. The receptor's source is a person aged 18-65 years who received the Ad26.COV2.S COVID-19 vaccine or a placebo. The sample consisted of peripheral blood, taken in a trial of Ad26.COV2.S vaccine versus placebo. The CDR3 protein: CASSYWPVEQSFEQYF. The bases are TGTGCCAGCAGTTACTGGCCCGTAGAGCAAAGCTTCGAGCAGTACTTC.